The next 20 T cell receptor beta chains were all read from a single sample in a study of Graves' ophthalmopathy and Graves' hyperthyroidism. Investigators amplified TCR beta CDR3 regions from RNA transcripts. RT-PCR was first run with HTBI primers, then multiplex PCR in a second round. TCRdb reanalysed the multiplex PCR reads using MiXCR and keeps one entry per CDR3 protein. The data hold over a million distinct CDR3 sequences, with 35% to 40% observed a single time. Specimen: peripheral blood or thyroid tissue (not recorded which). The receptors shown here come from an adult man with Graves' hyperthyroidism.

In its sample, this clonotype was seen a few times. CDR3 sequence reads: CASTTGTYGYTF. In DNA form, the CDR3 reads TGTGCCAGCACGACAGGAACCTATGGCTACACCTTC. This chain uses TRBV12-3 or TRBV12-4 with TRBJ1-2; D may be TRBD1 (6 bases). The CDR3 sequence is 12 residues long. Deletions cut 7 bases from V and 4 bases from J, with 10 bases between.

This chain joins TRBV7-9 and TRBJ2-4; D uncertain. V was clipped by 2 bases and J by 1 base, with 3 bases between them. This CDR3 has 13 residues. The germline gives CDR1 SEHNR, CDR2 FQNEAQ (reference sequence). In DNA, the CDR3 is TGTGCCAGCAGCTTATCCGCCAAAAACATTCAGTACTTC. Its translation is CASSLSAKNIQYF.

On this clonotype itself: A much larger clone is a single base away; this may be a read error. The chain recombines TRBV7-8 with TRBJ2-2; D perhaps matches TRBD2 (6 bases). With 7 bases removed from V and 6 bases from J, the gap between germline ends came to 12 bases. Germline CDR1 SGHVS, CDR2 FQNEAQ. The CDR3 extends over 13 amino acids. The CDR3 DNA reads TGTGCCAGCACAGGAGGGCCGTCCGGGGAGCTGTTTTTT. Its protein is CASTGGPSGELFF.

The chain links TRBV7-2 to TRBJ2-2, with D possibly matching TRBD1 (5 bases). The CDR3 consists of 15 residues. V lost 6 bases and J lost 3, with 14 bases in between. CDR1 and CDR2 (germline): SGHTA, FQGNSA. This CDR3 reads CASRPTTADTGELFF. The DNA for the CDR3 is TGTGCCAGCAGGCCGACGACAGCCGACACCGGGGAGCTGTTTTTT.

This clonotype was counted at least ten times. The V and J genes are TRBV29-1 and TRBJ1-1; D remains ambiguous. Trimming took 5 bases from V and 0 from J, leaving 10 bases between them. CDR1 and CDR2 (germline): SQVTM, ANQGSEA. The CDR3 is 13 residues long. CDR3 residues: CSVRNTMNTEAFF. CDR3 coding DNA: TGCAGCGTTAGGAACACAATGAACACTGAAGCTTTCTTT.

This clonotype appeared a single time. The chain has TRBV2 and TRBJ2-3; no reliable D call. The CDR3 covers 13 residues. V was clipped by 4 bases and J by 3 bases, with 8 bases between them. Germline CDR1 is SNHLY and CDR2 is FYNNEI. The CDR3 sequence: CASSVRLTDTQYF. The CDR3 nucleotides read TGTGCCAGCAGTGTTCGACTTACAGATACGCAGTATTTT. Using reference TRBV2 and TRBJ2-3 for the parts outside the CDR3, the full variable domain is EPEVTQTPSHQVTQMGQEVILRCVPISNHLYFYWYRQILGQKVEFLVSFYNNEISEKSEIFDDQFSVERPDGSNFTLKIRSTKLEDSAMYFCASSVRLTDTQYFGPGTRLTVL.

The chain carries TRBV5-1 and TRBJ2-7, with a tentative D call TRBD1 (6 bases). The CDR3 runs to 14 residues. Germline CDR1 and CDR2: SGHRS and YFSETQ. V gave up 4 bases and J gave up 4 bases, with 15 bases separating them. In DNA form, the CDR3 reads TGCGCCAGCAGCCCACGACAGGAAGGATACGAGCAGTACTTC. It codes for CASSPRQEGYEQYF.

On this clonotype: Possible read error: a much larger clone is one base away. This chain uses TRBV20-1 with TRBJ2-5; D not certain. Germline V lookup: CDR1 DFQATT, CDR2 SNEGSKA (reference sequence). There are 11 residues in the CDR3. CDR3 region: CSAGDANTQYF. CDR3 sequence (DNA): TGCAGTGCTGGAGATGCCAATACACAGTACTTC.

In this sample, this clonotype turned up many times. This chain connects TRBV20-1 to TRBJ2-7; 9 bases are a match to TRBD1. This CDR3 is 14 amino acids long. With 6 bases clipped from V and 2 bases from J, the junction kept 8 bases outside the gene matches. CDR1 and CDR2 from the germline V gene are DFQATT and SNEGSKA (reference sequence). CDR3 in amino acids: CSADRGIGTYEQYF. Here the CDR3 DNA reads TGCAGTGCAGACAGGGGGATCGGCACCTACGAGCAGTACTTC.

Only a few counts were recorded for this clonotype. This chain joins TRBV11-1 and TRBJ2-7; D could derive from TRBD1 or TRBD2 (5 bases each). Germline V lookup: CDR1 SGHAT, CDR2 FQDESV (reference sequence). The CDR3 runs to 14 residues. V was clipped by 0 bases and J by 5 bases, with 11 bases between them. CDR3 in DNA: TGTGCCAGCAGCTTAGCGTGGGGGAGCCACGAGCAGTACTTC. Translating it yields CASSLAWGSHEQYF.

The table lists this clonotype with a few counts. This sequence joins TRBV6-5 and TRBJ2-5, with D perhaps matching TRBD1 (6 bases). This CDR3 is built from 16 residues. V shed 2 bases and J shed 7 bases, with 20 bases lying between them. Germline V lookup: CDR1 MNHEY, CDR2 SVGAGI. CDR3 sequence: CASSYRADRGIVTQYF. Written as DNA, the CDR3 is TGTGCCAGCAGTTACCGCGCTGATAGGGGGATTGTGACCCAGTACTTC.

This clonotype was observed many times. Possible read error: a much larger clone is one base away. The chain combines TRBV7-9 with TRBJ1-2; no clear D gene. There are 11 residues in the CDR3. The V and J ends lost 2 bases and 4 bases respectively, with 2 bases between them. Germline CDR1 SEHNR, CDR2 FQNEAQ (reference sequence). Here the CDR3 reads CASSLFYGYTF. The CDR3 bases are TGTGCCAGCAGCTTATTCTATGGCTACACCTTC. The entire variable domain, with the rest obtained from reference TRBV7-9 and TRBJ1-2, is as follows: DTGVSQNPRHKITKRGQNVTFRCDPISEHNRLYWYRQTLGQGPEFLTYFQNEAQLEKSRLLSDRFSAERPKGSFSTLEIQRTEQGDSAMYLCASSLFYGYTFGSGTRLTVV.

The count of this clonotype is one. The chain recombines TRBV25-1 with TRBJ1-2; 7 bases align to TRBD1. Germline assignment: CDR1 MGHDK and CDR2 SYGVNS. J was trimmed by 1 base and V by 8 bases; bases with no gene match: 10. This CDR3 has 15 residues. CDR3: CASVAGGSNNYGYTF. CDR3 DNA: TGTGCCAGCGTTGCAGGGGGTAGCAATAACTATGGCTACACCTTC.

In its sample, this clonotype was seen many times. The chain carries TRBV29-1 and TRBJ2-7, with a weak D call TRBD2 (5 bases). Germline-derived CDR1 and CDR2 are SQVTM and ANQGSEA. The CDR3 has 14 amino acids. Trimming removed 4 bases at V and 3 bases at J, with 16 bases between. CDR3 loop: CSVVPEARLYEQYF. As DNA, the CDR3 is TGCAGCGTTGTCCCGGAGGCTCGCCTCTACGAGCAGTACTTC.

This clonotype is a singleton in its sample. The rearrangement links TRBV10-2 to TRBJ1-1; 7 bases match TRBD1. This CDR3 spans 14 amino acids. V lost 6 bases, J lost 3 bases, and 7 bases stayed unmatched. Germline values: CDR1 WSHSY, CDR2 SAAADI. Here the CDR3 reads CASSPCDRDTEAFF. The CDR3 nucleotides are TGCGCCAGCAGCCCCTGTGACAGGGACACTGAAGCTTTCTTT.

V and J are TRBV24-1 and TRBJ2-7, with 9 bases lining up with TRBD1. V was pared by 5 bases and J by 2 bases, with 6 bases of the junction left unmatched. This CDR3 region has 15 residues. CDR1 KGHDR and CDR2 SFDVKD come from the germline V gene. The CDR3 DNA reads as TGTGCCACCAGTGGGACAGGGGATTTCACCTACGAGCAGTACTTC. Translation: CATSGTGDFTYEQYF.

The chain combines TRBV11-2 with TRBJ2-7; D perhaps matches TRBD1 (6 bases). The CDR3 is 14 amino acids. Trimming removed 4 bases at V and 3 bases at J, with 13 bases between. Germline CDR1 SGHAT, CDR2 FQNNGV. Here the CDR3 reads CASSSHRVFYEQYF. DNA for the CDR3: TGTGCCAGCAGCTCTCACAGGGTTTTCTACGAGCAGTACTTC.

The chain combines TRBV5-4 with TRBJ2-5; D uncertain. V dropped 2 bases and J dropped 2 bases, with 10 bases sitting between them. The CDR3 spans 14 residues. Per germline, CDR1 SGHNT and CDR2 YYREEE (reference sequence). The CDR3 protein is CASSFLRGQETQYF. In nucleotides, the CDR3 is TGTGCCAGCAGCTTTTTGAGAGGACAAGAGACCCAGTACTTC.

V gene TRBV6-9 combines with J gene TRBJ2-2; 9 nucleotides match TRBD2. Germline V gene lookup returns CDR1 MNHGY and CDR2 SVAAGI. V shed 4 bases and J 3 bases; nucleotides not matched to a gene: 12. This CDR3 region has 18 residues. The DNA for the CDR3 is TGTGCCAGCAGTTCGGCTCCTGCGGCGGGGGGGTACACCGGGGAGCTGTTTTTT. Translated: CASSSAPAAGGYTGELFF.

The chain joins TRBV6-5 to TRBJ1-1; D gene ambiguous. The CDR3 is made up of 15 amino acids. The ends were cut back, 5 bases at V and 3 bases at J, with 16 bases in the middle. Germline V gives CDR1 MNHEY, CDR2 SVGAGI. The CDR3 region is CASSRTGDQDTEAFF. The CDR3 DNA reads TGTGCCAGCAGTAGAACCGGGGATCAAGACACTGAAGCTTTCTTT.